This TCR beta chain was sequenced during a study of T cells expressing NK-cell markers. Study-wide results and caveats: In several donors, these clonotypes also led the CD3+CD56-NKG2C+ fraction.

As the method of synthesis, 5'RACE template switching with UMIs yielded TCR beta cDNA. TCRdb reprocessed the 5' RACE reads, keeping one entry per CDR3 protein, no DNA. Reported are roughly 8,100 distinct CDR3 sequences; the ten largest clones contain less than 11%. Regarding this clonotype: Its target is unknown.

The CDR3 loop spans 12 amino acids. Germline CDR1 and CDR2: LNHDA and SQIVND (reference sequence). The V and J genes are TRBV19 and TRBJ2-1; TCRdb outputs TRBD1, but without DNA this stays unchecked. This TCR was recovered from a young man in good health. The sequenced material came from blood T cells: a sorted CD56 or NKG2C T cell subset, CD4+ or CD8+ T cells, or bulk PBMC T cells (not recorded which). CDR3: CAIRRQNNEQFF.